This T cell receptor beta chain derives from a study of shared clonotypes between healthy human individuals. This CDR3 is built from 14 residues. Germline-derived CDR1 and CDR2 are SQVTM and ANQGSEA. V lost 1 base, J lost 6 bases, and 5 bases stayed unmatched. Genomic DNA of every subset was divided equally among multiple immunoSEQ plates. Unsorted PBMC DNA underwent sequencing on ten immunoSEQ deep assay plates. TCRdb's copy holds only in-frame clones and misses some; the assay was immunoSEQ multiplex PCR. This sample has roughly 500,000 clones, with roughly 80% found just once. Every contributor of samples was a Caucasian grown-up residing in Nashville, Tennessee. As concerns this clone: Its cognate antigen is unknown. Other DNA sequences from this sample encode an identical CDR3 as well.

Study-level points and caveats: Clonotype sharing among donors was expected to depend on sequencing depth.

This chain joins TRBV29-1 and TRBJ2-1; 8 nucleotides agree with TRBD2. This clonotype was obtained from a woman in her 40s in good health. Some clones in this sample may be carry-over from other donors' samples. Sequencing used PBMCs. The DNA of the CDR3 is TGCAGCGTTGAAGGCCTAGCGGGCCCCAATGAGCAGTTCTTC. Its translation is CSVEGLAGPNEQFF.